The next 32 T cell receptor beta chains were all read from a single sample in a study of cytomegalovirus exposure and HLA in healthy donors. PCR involved 60 Vbeta and 13 Jbeta primers. TCRdb's table, derived via immunoSEQ multiplex PCR, lists solely in-frame clones and lacks some. Counted here are around 200,000 clones, roughly 79% occurring once; the ten biggest clones make up 2.9%. Sample: PBMCs. Receptor source: a male donor in good health and CMV-seronegative.

The chain employs TRBV6-5 and TRBJ1-1; D is perhaps TRBD1 (5 bases). CDR3 size: 14 residues. Germline-derived CDR1 and CDR2 are MNHEY and SVGAGI. Trimming took off 7 bases at V and 10 bases at J, with 22 bases between the two ends. The CDR3 region has the DNA TGTGCCAGCACCGACTTCGAGGCAGGGAGGATAGCTTTCTTT. It codes for CASTDFEAGRIAFF.

J is TRBJ2-1 and V is TRBV15; the D gene is possibly TRBD2 (6 bases). The CDR3 length is 15 residues. V was cut by 3 bases and J by 9 bases, with 18 bases left in between. Germline values: CDR1 LNHNV, CDR2 YYDKDF (reference sequence). The CDR3 DNA reads TGTGCCACCAGCAGCCCAACTAGCCGACCCACTGAGCAGTTCTTC. Translation: CATSSPTSRPTEQFF.

V and J are TRBV27 and TRBJ2-7; a possible D gene is TRBD1 (5 bases). V lost 8 bases and J 4 bases, leaving 18 bases between the germline ends. This CDR3 contains 14 residues. From germline, CDR1 is MNHEY and CDR2 SMNVEV (reference sequence). Here the CDR3 reads CASGSATGRYEQYF. For the CDR3, the DNA is TGTGCCAGCGGATCCGCCACAGGTCGGTACGAGCAGTACTTC.

The J gene is TRBJ2-1, the V gene TRBV4-2; 12 bases agree with TRBD2. With 4 bases clipped from V and 5 bases from J, the junction kept 9 bases outside the gene matches. Germline CDR1 and CDR2: LGHNA and YNFKEQ. This CDR3 region has 17 residues. CDR3 bases: TGTGCCAGCAGCCTTAGTGGGACTAGCGGGCGTCACAATGAGCAGTTCTTC. It specifies CASSLSGTSGRHNEQFF.

This clone was seen a few times. This chain joins TRBV28 and TRBJ2-3; the D gene is possibly TRBD2 (6 bases). The V end lost 3 bases, the J end lost 3 bases, and 13 bases lay between the germline ends. CDR3 size: 15 residues. Per the germline V gene, CDR1 is MDHEN and CDR2 is SYDVKM. The DNA of the CDR3 is TGTGCCAGCAGTTTTGGAGTCGCGGGGACAGATACGCAGTATTTT. Translation gives CASSFGVAGTDTQYF.

This rearrangement joins TRBV5-4 to TRBJ2-1; D gene unclear. The CDR3 is 13 amino acids. Trimming left V 0 bases short and J 10 bases short, with 11 bases between. Per the germline V gene, CDR1 is SGHNT and CDR2 is YYREEE (reference sequence). CDR3: CASSLESHREQFF. CDR3 nucleotides: TGTGCCAGCAGCTTGGAATCGCACAGAGAGCAGTTCTTC.

The V and J genes are TRBV4-1 and TRBJ2-3; no definite D call. In germline, CDR1 is MGHRA, CDR2 YSYEKL. This CDR3 contains 15 residues. V was clipped by 2 bases and J by 1 base, with 10 bases between them. Here the CDR3 DNA reads TGCGCCAGCAGCCAAAGTCCTTCGGGCACAGATACGCAGTATTTT. It specifies CASSQSPSGTDTQYF.

This chain connects TRBV19 to TRBJ2-3, with 13 bases fitting TRBD2. The V segment lost 4 bases and the J segment 5 bases; nucleotides outside the gene matches: 15. CDR3 length: 19 amino acids. Germline V gene sequence: CDR1 LNHDA, CDR2 SQIVND (reference sequence). For the CDR3, the DNA is TGTGCCAGTAGTAGACTAGCGGGGGGTCAGTTGGTTACGATAGATACGCAGTATTTT. It encodes CASSRLAGGQLVTIDTQYF.

This chain connects TRBV5-1 to TRBJ2-5, with D possibly being TRBD1 (5 bases). Germline V lookup: CDR1 SGHRS, CDR2 YFSETQ. The CDR3 spans 12 residues. Between the trimmed V and J ends, which lost 4 bases and 4 bases, there was a span of 8 bases. This CDR3 reads CASSRGPETQYF. The CDR3 DNA reads TGCGCCAGCAGCAGGGGCCCAGAGACCCAGTACTTC.

The chain uses TRBV28 and TRBJ1-1; 7 bases align to TRBD1. CDR3 length equals 13 residues. Trimming removed 5 bases from V and 11 bases from J; junction bases left unmatched: 11. Germline values: CDR1 MDHEN, CDR2 SYDVKM. The CDR3 protein is CASSLPEGAYAFF. In DNA, the CDR3 is TGTGCCAGCAGTCTTCCCGAGGGGGCGTACGCTTTCTTT. Looking up the rest from reference TRBV28 and TRBJ1-1 gives the full variable domain: DVKVTQSSRYLVKRTGEKVFLECVQDMDHENMFWYRQDPGLGLRLIYFSYDVKMKEKGDIPEGYSVSREKKERFSLILESASTNQTSMYLCASSLPEGAYAFFGQGTRLTVV.

J is TRBJ1-2 and V is TRBV12-5; 9 nucleotides align to TRBD1. Germline values: CDR1 LGHNT, CDR2 FRNRAP. The CDR3 covers 16 residues. V was clipped by 2 bases and J by 4 bases; unmatched bases: 8. The CDR3: CASGLNPRDRAYGYTF. CDR3 sequence (DNA): TGTGCTAGTGGTTTGAACCCTCGGGACAGGGCCTATGGCTACACCTTC.

The chain carries TRBV19 and TRBJ2-3; TRBD2 matches 7 bases. This CDR3 is 14 amino acids long. Looked up from germline, CDR1 is LNHDA and CDR2 is SQIVND (reference sequence). Trimming removed 5 bases from V and 5 bases from J; junction bases left unmatched: 7. CDR3 protein: CASSLISGGDTQYF. Written as DNA, the CDR3 is TGTGCCAGTAGTCTCATCTCGGGAGGAGATACGCAGTATTTT.

The chain joins TRBV9 to TRBJ1-5; no firm D call. Germline assignment: CDR1 SGDLS and CDR2 YYNGEE. The germline V and J ends were trimmed by 7 bases and 5 bases, with 10 bases remaining between them. This CDR3 spans 12 amino acids. CDR3 in DNA: TGTGCCAGCCACCTGGGCGATCAGCCCCAGCATTTT. It is translated as CASHLGDQPQHF.

The V gene is TRBV28, the J gene TRBJ1-3; 8 nucleotides align to TRBD1. The ends lost 4 bases at V and 3 bases at J; junction bases unmatched: 8. Per the germline V gene, CDR1 is MDHEN and CDR2 is SYDVKM. This CDR3 region has 16 residues. The CDR3 DNA is TGTGCCAGCAGTTCCTTCGGGACAGGCCGTGGAAACACCATATATTTT. It yields the protein CASSSFGTGRGNTIYF.

The gene calls are TRBV10-3 and TRBJ1-2; D call uncertain. The ends were cut back, 4 bases at V and 8 bases at J, with 14 bases in the middle. CDR1 is ENHRY and CDR2 is SYGVKD in the germline V gene. This CDR3 has 13 amino acids. CDR3 protein: CAISVGEDEGYTF. The CDR3 nucleotides are TGTGCCATCAGTGTTGGGGAGGACGAAGGCTACACCTTC.

The rearrangement uses TRBV6-1 and TRBJ1-1; D possibly corresponds to TRBD1 (5 bases). The germline CDR1 and CDR2 sequences are MNHNS and SASEGT. The CDR3 contains 14 residues. Trimming shortened V by 6 bases and J by 2 bases, and 13 bases separated the two germline ends. CDR3 loop: CASSSTAYNTEAFF. The DNA for the CDR3 is TGTGCCAGCAGCTCGACAGCCTATAACACTGAAGCTTTCTTT.

The rearrangement links TRBV7-2 to TRBJ2-3, with TRBD2 identical over 7 bases. The CDR3 sequence is 13 residues long. V trimming: 5 bases; J trimming: 6 bases; junction bases outside the gene matches: 5. CDR1 SGHTA and CDR2 FQGNSA come from the germline V gene. The CDR3 region is CASSRRGTDTQYF. The CDR3 nucleotides are TGTGCCAGCAGCCGGCGGGGGACCGATACGCAGTATTTT.

The chain combines TRBV2 with TRBJ1-5; 10 bases map to TRBD1. Germline V lookup: CDR1 SNHLY, CDR2 FYNNEI. This CDR3 has 15 residues. J lost 7 bases, V lost 3 bases, and 6 bases had no gene match. This CDR3 reads CASSELGTGAQPQHF. In nucleotides, the CDR3 is TGTGCCAGCAGTGAGCTCGGGACAGGGGCCCAGCCCCAGCATTTT.

This chain joins TRBV7-7 and TRBJ2-5; 12 bases align to TRBD1. The end of the DNA fits TRBJ2-7 better, so the J call may be wrong. Germline V lookup: CDR1 SSHAT, CDR2 FNYEAQ (reference sequence). The CDR3 consists of 16 residues. The CDR3 loop reads CASRPLAGTGGGEQYF. The CDR3 DNA reads TGTGCCAGCAGACCACTGGCCGGGACAGGGGGCGGCGAGCAGTACTTC.

This sequence joins TRBV6-6 and TRBJ1-5; 9 positions agree with TRBD1. The CDR3 sequence is 15 residues long. The trim removed 2 bases at V and 4 bases at J, leaving 3 bases unmatched. CDR1 is MNHNY, CDR2 SVGAGI, per germline (reference sequence). In nucleotides, the CDR3 is TGTGCCAGCAGTTACCCGGGACAGGGAAATCAGCCCCAGCATTTT. It yields the protein CASSYPGQGNQPQHF.

The rearrangement links TRBV7-8 to TRBJ1-1, with D unresolved. This CDR3 has 16 amino acids. V was shortened by 2 bases and J by 4 bases, with 17 bases between the two germline ends. Per the germline V gene, CDR1 is SGHVS and CDR2 is FQNEAQ. Here the CDR3 DNA reads TGTGCCAGCAGCTTACGTGTTATTTCCGGTGGCACTGAAGCTTTCTTT. Translation: CASSLRVISGGTEAFF. Looking up the rest from reference TRBV7-8 and TRBJ1-1 gives the full variable domain: GAGVSQSPRYKVAKRGQDVALRCDPISGHVSLFWYQQALGQGPEFLTYFQNEAQLDKSGLPSDRFFAERPEGSVSTLKIQRTQQEDSAVYLCASSLRVISGGTEAFFGQGTRLTVV.

This clone has only a few counts. V usage is TRBV7-9 and J usage is TRBJ1-6, with TRBD1 as a possible D gene (6 bases). CDR1 SEHNR and CDR2 FQNEAQ come from the germline V gene (reference sequence). V was cut by 5 bases and J by 10 bases, with 15 bases left in between. CDR3 length equals 14 residues. The chain's CDR3 is CASSTTGLGSPLHF. In DNA, the CDR3 is TGTGCCAGCAGCACCACAGGGTTAGGCTCACCCCTCCACTTT.

The rearrangement joins TRBV6-5 to TRBJ2-2, with 12 bases aligning to TRBD1. The V gene end was trimmed by 5 bases and the J gene end by 6 bases; junction bases not matched to a gene: 4. CDR3 length: 15 residues. From germline, CDR1 is MNHEY and CDR2 SVGAGI. CDR3 sequence reads: CASSQGQGAAGELFF. The CDR3 bases are TGTGCCAGCAGTCAGGGACAGGGGGCTGCCGGGGAGCTGTTTTTT.

The chain links TRBV7-2 to TRBJ1-2, with D perhaps TRBD1 (5 bases). CDR3 length: 14 amino acids. Germline CDR1 reads SGHTA; CDR2 reads FQGNSA. Trimming took off 4 bases at V and 4 bases at J, with 13 bases between the two ends. CDR3 loop: CASSSDDSLYGYTF. Written as DNA, the CDR3 is TGTGCCAGCAGCTCCGACGACAGTCTCTATGGCTACACCTTC.

The chain uses TRBV2 and TRBJ1-5, with D possibly matching TRBD1 (5 bases). The germline gives CDR1 SNHLY, CDR2 FYNNEI. Trimming removed 6 bases at V and 3 bases at J, with 12 bases between. The CDR3 spans 14 residues. The CDR3 spells CASRVNRNNQPQHF. The CDR3 nucleotides are TGTGCCAGCAGGGTTAACAGGAACAATCAGCCCCAGCATTTT.

This clone rates as medium-sized. The rearrangement links TRBV30 to TRBJ1-6, with D perhaps matching TRBD1 (5 bases). The germline gives CDR1 GTSNPN, CDR2 SVGIG (reference sequence). Trimming cost V 2 bases and J 11 bases, with 13 bases left between them. The CDR3 is 13 amino acids. The DNA of the CDR3 is TGTGCCTGGAGTCTCGGGGGGAAGGCACCCCTCCACTTT. This codes for CAWSLGGKAPLHF. The variable domain in full, with the rest retrieved from reference TRBV30 and TRBJ1-6, is SQTIHQWPATLVQPVGSPLSLECTVEGTSNPNLYWYRQAAGRGLQLLFYSVGIGQISSEVPQNLSASRPQDRQFILSSKKLLLSDSGFYLCAWSLGGKAPLHFGNGTRLTVT.

V and J are TRBV4-1 and TRBJ2-5, with D unclear. Trimming removed 0 bases at V and 8 bases at J, with 10 bases between. There are 13 residues in the CDR3. Germline CDR1 MGHRA, CDR2 YSYEKL. CDR3 bases: TGCGCCAGCAGCCAAGAACCGGGTAGTACCCAGTACTTC. Its translation is CASSQEPGSTQYF.

This chain connects TRBV7-3 to TRBJ2-3; unclear D gene. Germline CDR1 is SGHTA and CDR2 is FQGTGA. This CDR3 region has 12 residues. The V gene lost 2 bases and the J gene lost 4 bases, with 4 bases spanning the gap. The CDR3 loop reads CASSLSADTQYF. The DNA of the CDR3 is TGTGCCAGCAGCTTATCAGCAGATACGCAGTATTTT.

This chain connects TRBV5-1 to TRBJ2-1; 11 bases are a match to TRBD2. V shed 3 bases, J shed 2 bases, and the junction held 1 base outside the gene matches. This CDR3 is 15 amino acids long. Per the germline V gene, CDR1 is SGHRS and CDR2 is YFSETQ. The CDR3 protein is CASSSTSGTYNEQFF. For the CDR3, the DNA is TGCGCCAGCAGCTCGACTAGCGGGACCTACAATGAGCAGTTCTTC.

This CDR3 is CASSSHSGNTIYF. The CDR3 DNA is TGTGCCAGTAGTTCCCACTCTGGAAACACCATATATTTT. The V gene is TRBV19, the J gene TRBJ1-3; no clear D gene. V dropped 5 bases and J dropped 0 bases, with 5 bases sitting between them. The CDR3 loop spans 13 amino acids. Germline V lookup: CDR1 LNHDA, CDR2 SQIVND (reference sequence).

V gene TRBV18 combines with J gene TRBJ1-4, with TRBD1 identical over 9 bases. Trimming at V came to 4 bases and at J to 13 bases, leaving 13 bases not matched to a gene. The CDR3 length is 15 residues. Germline-derived CDR1 and CDR2 are KGHSH and LQKENI. The CDR3 here is CASSLEPGQGIGLFF. The DNA of the CDR3 is TGTGCCAGCTCACTCGAACCGGGACAGGGTATCGGACTGTTTTTT.

CDR3 coding DNA: TGTGCCAGAGAGGATATCCGACAGGGGGGTGAGCAGTTCTTC. This gives the protein CAREDIRQGGEQFF. This chain links TRBV30 with TRBJ2-1; 9 bases are shared with TRBD1. The CDR3 has 14 residues. Germline V gives CDR1 GTSNPN, CDR2 SVGIG (reference sequence). J was trimmed by 9 bases and V by 8 bases; bases with no gene match: 14.